This T cell receptor beta chain derives from a study of graft-versus-host responses after intestinal transplantation. Notes on the study in general: Patients who carried graft-donor T cell macrochimerism also had high graft-versus-host to host-versus-graft clonal ratios in their allografts. Among recipient marrow samples, GvH clones were found; some appeared first in ileum or blood.

Libraries were prepared by immunoSEQ multiplex PCR; TCRdb keeps only in-frame clonotypes and omits some of them. The table records 70,000 to 95,000 clones, 90% to 95% of them present only once. Germline V gene sequence: CDR1 SGHNT, CDR2 YYREEE (reference sequence). The V and J ends lost 2 bases and 8 bases respectively, with 14 bases between them. CDR3 size: 14 residues. A word on this clone: Its antigen is not identified.

The chain uses TRBV5-4 and TRBJ2-4; perhaps TRBD1 as D (6 bases). This clonotype was sampled from a human donor who was the organ donor for an intestinal transplant. Here the sequenced sample was unstimulated CD8+ T cells sorted from spleen or lymph node cells, taken before transplant. CDR3 in amino acids: CASSFHGGRDIQYF. The CDR3 region has the DNA TGTGCCAGCAGCTTTCATGGGGGCCGGGACATTCAGTACTTC. The full variable domain, rest sourced from reference TRBV5-4 and TRBJ2-4, is ETGVTQSPTHLIKTRGQQVTLRCSSQSGHNTVSWYQQALGQGPQFIFQYYREEENGRGNFPPRFSGLQFPNYSSELNVNALELDDSALYLCASSFHGGRDIQYFGAGTRLSVL.